A single sample gave rise to the 17 T cell receptor beta chains below, sequenced in a study of OX40 agonist ivuxolimab in advanced cancers. Sequencing used immunoSEQ multiplex PCR; TCRdb keeps in-frame clones, though not all of them. The profile shows 75,000 to 100,000 clones, 80% to 90% of them singletons. The sequences come from CD4+ or CD8+ T cells sorted from blood, collected in a trial of the OX40 agonist ivuxolimab. These receptors all come from an adult with an advanced solid tumor such as melanoma, head and neck, liver or kidney cancer.

The chain combines TRBV7-9 with TRBJ1-3; D call uncertain. Germline V gene data show CDR1 as SEHNR and CDR2 as FQNEAQ (reference sequence). The V gene lost 5 bases and the J gene lost 8 bases, with 10 bases spanning the gap. The CDR3 is 12 amino acids. CDR3 DNA: TGTGCCAGCAGCCAGTCAGTAGACACCATATATTTT. Encoded protein: CASSQSVDTIYF. Complete variable domain (other parts from reference TRBV7-9 and TRBJ1-3): DTGVSQNPRHKITKRGQNVTFRCDPISEHNRLYWYRQTLGQGPEFLTYFQNEAQLEKSRLLSDRFSAERPKGSFSTLEIQRTEQGDSAMYLCASSQSVDTIYFGEGSWLTVV.

The rearrangement joins TRBV19 to TRBJ1-2, with 7 positions matching TRBD1. V shed 7 bases and J 2 bases; nucleotides not matched to a gene: 10. The CDR3 contains 15 residues. Germline values: CDR1 LNHDA, CDR2 SQIVND (reference sequence). The CDR3 DNA reads TGTGCCAGTACCCACCGACAGGGAGAAAACTATGGCTACACCTTC. It codes for CASTHRQGENYGYTF.

This clone has just one count. Written as DNA, the CDR3 is TGTGCCAGCAGCTTAGATGGGGGGAAGAACACTGAAGCTTTCTTT. The encoded protein is CASSLDGGKNTEAFF. V and J are TRBV11-2 and TRBJ1-1; D is perhaps TRBD1 (5 bases). The CDR3 sequence is 15 residues long. Germline V gene lookup returns CDR1 SGHAT and CDR2 FQNNGV. V lost 0 bases and J lost 1, with 9 bases in between.

As concerns this clone: This specimen includes other DNA sequences encoding the same CDR3. The chain carries TRBV28 and TRBJ2-7; no definite D call. Per the germline V gene, CDR1 is MDHEN and CDR2 is SYDVKM. The CDR3 length is 13 residues. V was trimmed by 5 bases and J by 3 bases, leaving 11 bases between them. DNA for the CDR3: TGTGCCAGCAGTCCCCCCGGTAGCTACGAGCAGTACTTC. Protein product: CASSPPGSYEQYF.

The genes are TRBV5-4 and TRBJ2-1; possible D gene TRBD1, 6 bases. Per germline, CDR1 SGHNT and CDR2 YYREEE (reference sequence). The CDR3 consists of 16 residues. V dropped 4 bases and J dropped 0 bases, with 14 bases sitting between them. For the CDR3, the DNA is TGTGCCAGCAGCGGAACAGGGCTTAGCTCCTACAATGAGCAGTTCTTC. Its protein is CASSGTGLSSYNEQFF.

This clone was seen a single time. The V and J genes are TRBV7-8 and TRBJ1-1; D is undetermined. The V and J ends lost 3 bases and 1 base respectively, with 21 bases between them. Germline values: CDR1 SGHVS, CDR2 FQNEAQ. This CDR3 is 18 amino acids long. CDR3 bases: TGTGCCAGCAGCTTCCGGGCCAAGGTGGCTCCCGAGAACACTGAAGCTTTCTTT. It specifies CASSFRAKVAPENTEAFF.

This sequence joins TRBV6-5 and TRBJ1-4; TRBD1 aligns across 8 bases. The junction had 8 bases not matched to a gene; V was cut back by 0 bases and J by 8 bases. The CDR3 spans 16 residues. Per germline, CDR1 MNHEY and CDR2 SVGAGI. The CDR3 nucleotides read TGTGCCAGCAGTTACTCGAGGACAGGGCTGGGCGAAAAACTGTTTTTT. Protein product: CASSYSRTGLGEKLFF.

The chain carries TRBV6-5 and TRBJ2-5; no clear D. CDR1 and CDR2 from the germline V gene are MNHEY and SVGAGI. V was clipped by 2 bases and J by 4 bases, with 2 bases between them. The CDR3 totals 11 residues. This chain's CDR3 is CASSYRETQYF. The CDR3 bases are TGTGCCAGCAGTTACAGAGAGACCCAGTACTTC.

As concerns this clone: Other DNA sequences in the sample encode the same CDR3. The chain employs TRBV5-1 and TRBJ2-7, with 12 bases fitting TRBD1. Per germline, CDR1 SGHRS and CDR2 YFSETQ. The ends lost 4 bases at V and 4 bases at J; junction bases unmatched: 3. The CDR3 has 14 residues. The chain's CDR3 is CASSPGQGAYEQYF. Here the CDR3 DNA reads TGCGCCAGCAGCCCGGGACAGGGGGCTTACGAGCAGTACTTC. Full variable domain (rest looked up from reference TRBV5-1 and TRBJ2-7): KAGVTQTPRYLIKTRGQQVTLSCSPISGHRSVSWYQQTPGQGLQFLFEYFSETQRNKGNFPGRFSGRQFSNSRSEMNVSTLELGDSALYLCASSPGQGAYEQYFGPGTRLTVT.

The chain joins TRBV7-2 to TRBJ2-3, with unresolved D. This CDR3 has 13 residues. The germline CDR1 and CDR2 sequences are SGHTA and FQGNSA. V lost 3 bases and J 4 bases, leaving 8 bases between the germline ends. CDR3 DNA: TGTGCCAGCAGCTTGCCGTATTCAGATACGCAGTATTTT. Its protein product is CASSLPYSDTQYF.

This clone was observed once. The chain joins TRBV5-1 to TRBJ2-3; tentative D call: TRBD1 (5 bases). Germline lookup yields CDR1 SGHRS and CDR2 YFSETQ. The CDR3 is 15 amino acids. Trimming left V 3 bases short and J 2 bases short, with 13 bases between. Here the CDR3 DNA reads TGCGCCAGCAGCTGGCAGGGTTTGGTCACAGATACGCAGTATTTT. Its translation: CASSWQGLVTDTQYF. Based on the CDR3 plus reference TRBV5-1 and TRBJ2-3, the full variable domain is KAGVTQTPRYLIKTRGQQVTLSCSPISGHRSVSWYQQTPGQGLQFLFEYFSETQRNKGNFPGRFSGRQFSNSRSEMNVSTLELGDSALYLCASSWQGLVTDTQYFGPGTRLTVL.

The chain is built from TRBV2 and TRBJ2-5; TRBD2 might be the D (5 bases). There are 15 residues in the CDR3. Trimming took 6 bases from V and 2 from J, leaving 16 bases between them. The V gene's germline CDR1 is SNHLY and CDR2 FYNNEI. CDR3 residues: CASSRGREPQETQYF. CDR3 bases: TGTGCCAGCAGCCGGGGTAGAGAACCTCAAGAGACCCAGTACTTC.

The CDR3 loop reads CASSPRAVGTQYF. In nucleotides, the CDR3 is TGTGCCAGCAGTCCCCGGGCCGTAGGGACCCAGTACTTC. V is TRBV6-5 and J is TRBJ2-5; no clear D. V shed 5 bases and J shed 7 bases, with 14 bases lying between them. The CDR3 loop spans 13 amino acids. CDR1 MNHEY and CDR2 SVGAGI come from the germline V gene.

The chain recombines TRBV7-9 with TRBJ1-6; no clear D. This CDR3 region has 14 residues. V was clipped by 5 bases and J by 5 bases, with 10 bases between them. CDR1 is SEHNR, CDR2 FQNEAQ, per germline (reference sequence). CDR3 protein: CASSPGRDNSPLHF. In DNA, the CDR3 is TGTGCCAGCAGCCCCGGGCGGGATAATTCACCCCTCCACTTT.

The chain combines TRBV2 with TRBJ1-5; 10 positions match TRBD1. There are 13 residues in the CDR3. V dropped 8 bases and J dropped 7; count of bases not matched to a gene: 5. Germline V gives CDR1 SNHLY, CDR2 FYNNEI. CDR3 amino acids: CASGTGVEQPQHF. The CDR3 DNA reads as TGTGCCAGCGGGACAGGGGTCGAGCAGCCCCAGCATTTT.

The chain combines TRBV11-2 with TRBJ2-7, with 9 bases fitting TRBD1. The V gene's germline CDR1 is SGHAT and CDR2 FQNNGV. This CDR3 contains 15 residues. With 5 bases clipped from V and 3 bases from J, the junction kept 8 bases outside the gene matches. CDR3 DNA: TGTGCCAGCAGCACCGGGACAGGGATAAACTACGAGCAGTACTTC. This codes for CASSTGTGINYEQYF. The full variable domain, with the rest looked up from reference TRBV11-2 and TRBJ2-7, is EAGVAQSPRYKIIEKRQSVAFWCNPISGHATLYWYQQILGQGPKLLIQFQNNGVVDDSQLPKDRFSAERLKGVDSTLKIQPAKLEDSAVYLCASSTGTGINYEQYFGPGTRLTVT.

V gene TRBV4-1 combines with J gene TRBJ1-1, with TRBD1 matching 9 bases. V lost 2 bases, J lost 1 base, and 8 bases stayed unmatched. The CDR3 has 17 residues. CDR1 is MGHRA, CDR2 YSYEKL, per germline. The CDR3 sequence: CASSQPGQGPTNTEAFF. Here the CDR3 DNA reads TGCGCCAGCAGCCAACCGGGACAGGGTCCTACGAACACTGAAGCTTTCTTT.